This entry is about one T cell receptor (beta chain). Only in-frame clones appear in the TCRdb table, and some are missing; sequencing was by immunoSEQ multiplex PCR. The table records under 350,000 clones, 80% to 95% of them present only once. The germline V gene encodes CDR1 SGHTA and CDR2 FQGTGA. There are 14 residues in the CDR3. The V and J ends lost 4 bases and 4 bases respectively, with 12 bases between them. These data are taken from a study of blood T cell repertoires in COVID-19. This rearrangement joins TRBV7-3 to TRBJ2-3, with D possibly matching TRBD1 (5 bases). Specimen: peripheral blood. This TCR derives from a woman aged 25-40 years with COVID-19, enrolled during active disease. CDR3 DNA: TGTGCCAGCAGCTCTCCCAGGACACCAGATACGCAGTATTTT. Encoded protein: CASSSPRTPDTQYF.